The clone carrying this T cell receptor beta chain came up a few times. This sample stems from a study of metastatic and nonmetastatic thyroid tumors. Prior to thyroid surgery, none of the patients had received any treatment. J lost 7 bases, V lost 6 bases, and 13 bases had no gene match. Germline loops: CDR1 MDHEN, CDR2 SYDVKM. The CDR3 spans 15 residues. TCRdb re-called the PCR reads via MiXCR. There are some 35,000 clones in the sample; around 27% occur only once, and 11% lies in the top ten. Sequencing was performed on blood. V gene TRBV28 combines with J gene TRBJ1-2; TRBD1 matches at 8 bases. This clonotype was sampled from a male donor with papillary thyroid cancer or a benign thyroid nodule (not recorded which). Some clones in this sample may be carry-over from other donors' samples. The CDR3 spells CASRILQGVVFGYTF. As DNA, the CDR3 is TGTGCCAGCAGGATACTACAGGGGGTAGTCTTTGGCTACACCTTC.